The present entry profiles one T cell receptor (beta chain) with its context. Antigen unknown. In germline, CDR1 is SGHAT, CDR2 FQNNGV. V was clipped by 4 bases and J by 4 bases; unmatched bases: 4. The CDR3 consists of 14 residues. This record comes from a study of spatial heterogeneity in lung cancer. Study details: Taken at a median of about 2 years after resection, follow-up PBMC samples underwent sequencing when available. Detected beta-chain sequences consistently exceeded alpha-chain sequences.

The study's findings and limits: Resection blood, more than follow-up blood, showed ubiquitous expanded tumor TCRs.

TCRdb recomputed calls from the 5' RACE reads with MiXCR, one row per CDR3 protein. The data contain about 120,000 distinct CDR3 sequences, 10% to 15% of them singletons. Specified time point: blood at routine non-recurrence follow-up after resection. Tumor, nontumor lung or frozen PBMC supplied whole RNA that was sequenced unsorted. The gene calls are TRBV11-2 and TRBJ2-7, with TRBD2 identical over 10 bases. The receptor comes from a male donor with early-stage non-small cell lung cancer. The material was PBMCs, obtained at follow-up. CDR3: CASSSSTSGYEQYF. The DNA of the CDR3 is TGTGCCAGCAGCTCATCGACTAGCGGGTACGAGCAGTACTTC.